Sequencing of this T cell receptor (beta chain) was carried out in a study of T cells in Graves' hyperthyroidism and ophthalmopathy. Overall study context: At the time of initial diagnosis and before any treatment, peripheral blood was collected. Study-level results: Through a model of 13 V-J features, ophthalmopathy was separated from stable hyperthyroidism.

Diagnosis of hyperthyroidism was new in patients aged 18 to 65, and its duration was under 2 months. The PBMCs had their origin in 8.5 to 10 ml of fresh peripheral blood. In this sample, this clonotype turned up many times. Its antigen is currently unknown. V dropped 1 base and J dropped 5; count of bases not matched to a gene: 4. This CDR3 comprises 14 residues. CDR1 PRHDT and CDR2 FYEKMQ come from the germline V gene (reference sequence). TCR beta CDR3 regions were amplified from RNA transcripts. HTBI primers were used for first-round RT-PCR of the TCR CDR3. MiXCR, applied by TCRdb to the multiplex PCR reads, yields one record per CDR3 protein. The sample yields about half a million distinct CDR3 sequences, around 21% seen once.

This chain joins TRBV13 and TRBJ1-2; TRBD1 agrees at 7 bases. Sequenced sample: blood. This sequence was found in a man between 18 and 35 years old with Graves' hyperthyroidism. CDR3 DNA: TGTGCCAGCAGCTTAGAGGGGGCCAAGTATGGCTACACCTTC. The encoded protein is CASSLEGAKYGYTF.